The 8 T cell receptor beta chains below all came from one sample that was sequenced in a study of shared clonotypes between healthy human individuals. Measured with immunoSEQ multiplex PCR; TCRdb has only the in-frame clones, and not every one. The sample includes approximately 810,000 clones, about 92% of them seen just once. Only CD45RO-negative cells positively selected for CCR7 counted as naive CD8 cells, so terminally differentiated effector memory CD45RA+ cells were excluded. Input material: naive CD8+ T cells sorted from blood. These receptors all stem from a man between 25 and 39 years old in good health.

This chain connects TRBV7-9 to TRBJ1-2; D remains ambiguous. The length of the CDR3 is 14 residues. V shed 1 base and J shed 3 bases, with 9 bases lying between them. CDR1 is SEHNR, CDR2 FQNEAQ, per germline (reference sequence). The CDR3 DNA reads TGTGCCAGCAGCTTAGGTCCGGTGTACTATGGCTACACCTTC. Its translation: CASSLGPVYYGYTF.

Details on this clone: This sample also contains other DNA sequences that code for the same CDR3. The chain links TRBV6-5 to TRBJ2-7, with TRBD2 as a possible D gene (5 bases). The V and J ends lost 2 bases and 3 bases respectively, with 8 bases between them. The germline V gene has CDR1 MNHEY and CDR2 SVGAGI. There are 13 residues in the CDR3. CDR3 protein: CASSYTRGYEQYF. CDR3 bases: TGTGCCAGCAGTTACACACGGGGCTACGAGCAGTACTTC.

The CDR3 loop is CASSVEGGRHTF. The CDR3 DNA reads as TGTGCCAGCAGCGTAGAGGGCGGGAGACACACCTTC. The chain recombines TRBV9 with TRBJ1-2; no firm D call. CDR3 length equals 12 residues. Per the germline V gene, CDR1 is SGDLS and CDR2 is YYNGEE. V shed 0 bases and J shed 12 bases, with 12 bases lying between them.

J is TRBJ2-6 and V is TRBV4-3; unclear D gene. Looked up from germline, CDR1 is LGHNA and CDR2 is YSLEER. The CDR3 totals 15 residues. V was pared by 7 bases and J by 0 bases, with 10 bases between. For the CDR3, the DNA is TGCGCCAGCACCCCAGGTGGCTCTGGGGCCAACGTCCTGACTTTC. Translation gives CASTPGGSGANVLTF.

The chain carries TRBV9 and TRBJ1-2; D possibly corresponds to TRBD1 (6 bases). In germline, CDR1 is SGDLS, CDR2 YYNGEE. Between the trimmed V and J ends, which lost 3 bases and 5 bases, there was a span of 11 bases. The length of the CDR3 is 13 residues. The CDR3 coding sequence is TGTGCCAGCAGCGGGCGGACAGCTTATGGCTACACCTTC. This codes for CASSGRTAYGYTF.

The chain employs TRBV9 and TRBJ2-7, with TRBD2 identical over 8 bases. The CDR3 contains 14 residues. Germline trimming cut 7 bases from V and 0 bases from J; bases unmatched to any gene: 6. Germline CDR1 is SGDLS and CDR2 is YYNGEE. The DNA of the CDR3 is TGTGCCAGCTCCCGTAGCGGGGACTCCTACGAGCAGTACTTC. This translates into CASSRSGDSYEQYF.

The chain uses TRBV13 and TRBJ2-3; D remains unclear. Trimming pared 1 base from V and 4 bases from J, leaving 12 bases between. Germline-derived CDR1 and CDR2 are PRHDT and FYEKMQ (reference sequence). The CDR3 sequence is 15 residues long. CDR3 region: CASSLVGLGSDTQYF. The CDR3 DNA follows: TGTGCCAGCAGCTTAGTCGGATTAGGGTCAGATACGCAGTATTTT.

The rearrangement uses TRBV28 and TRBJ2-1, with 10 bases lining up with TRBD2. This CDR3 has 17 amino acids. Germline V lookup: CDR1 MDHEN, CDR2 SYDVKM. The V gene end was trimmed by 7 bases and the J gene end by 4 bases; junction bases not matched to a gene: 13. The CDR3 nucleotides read TGTGCCAGCACTTCGGTCGGGGTAGCGGGAGGTTACAATGAGCAGTTCTTC. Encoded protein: CASTSVGVAGGYNEQFF.